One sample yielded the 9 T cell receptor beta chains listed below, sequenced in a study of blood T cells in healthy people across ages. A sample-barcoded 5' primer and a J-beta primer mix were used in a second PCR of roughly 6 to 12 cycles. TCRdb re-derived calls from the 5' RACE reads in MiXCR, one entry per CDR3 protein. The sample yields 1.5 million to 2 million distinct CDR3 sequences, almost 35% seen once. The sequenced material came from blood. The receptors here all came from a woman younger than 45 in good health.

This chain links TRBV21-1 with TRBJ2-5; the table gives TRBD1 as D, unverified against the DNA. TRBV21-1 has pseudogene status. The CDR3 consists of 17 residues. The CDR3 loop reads CASTFKQGDESIETQYF. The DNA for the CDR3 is TGTGCCAGCACCTTCAAACAGGGGGATGAGTCGATAGAGACCCAGTACTTC.

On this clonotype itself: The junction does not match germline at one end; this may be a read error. CDR3 sequence: CSASTSENSYNGQFF. The CDR3 coding sequence is TGCAGTGCTAGTACTAGCGAAAACTCCTACAATGGGCAGTTCTTC. The gene calls are TRBV20-1 and TRBJ2-1; TRBD2 aligns across 7 bases. The CDR3 has 15 amino acids. Germline V gene data show CDR1 as DFQATT and CDR2 as SNEGSKA (reference sequence).

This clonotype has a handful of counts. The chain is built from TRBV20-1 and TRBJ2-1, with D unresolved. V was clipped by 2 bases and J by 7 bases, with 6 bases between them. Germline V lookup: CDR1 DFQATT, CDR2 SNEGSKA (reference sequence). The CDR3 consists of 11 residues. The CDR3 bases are TGCAGTGCTAGATCGGAAAATGAGCAGTTCTTC. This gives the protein CSARSENEQFF.

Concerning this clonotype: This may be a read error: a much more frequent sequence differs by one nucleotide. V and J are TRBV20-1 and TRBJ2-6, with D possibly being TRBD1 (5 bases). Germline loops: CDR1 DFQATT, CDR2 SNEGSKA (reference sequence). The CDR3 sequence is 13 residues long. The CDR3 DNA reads TGCAGTGCTAGAATCTCTGGGGCCAACGTCCGGACTTTC. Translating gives CSARISGANVRTF.

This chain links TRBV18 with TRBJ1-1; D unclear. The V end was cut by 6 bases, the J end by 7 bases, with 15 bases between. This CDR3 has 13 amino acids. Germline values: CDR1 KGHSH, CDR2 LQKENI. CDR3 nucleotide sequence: TGTGCCAGCTCGCAGGATTACAGTATTGAAGCTTTCTTT. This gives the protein CASSQDYSIEAFF.

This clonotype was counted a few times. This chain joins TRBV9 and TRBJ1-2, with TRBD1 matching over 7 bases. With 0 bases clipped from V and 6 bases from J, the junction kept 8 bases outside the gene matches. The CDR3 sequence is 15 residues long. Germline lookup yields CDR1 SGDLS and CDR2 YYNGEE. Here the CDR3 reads CASSVAMTGMNGYTF. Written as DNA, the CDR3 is TGTGCCAGCAGCGTAGCCATGACAGGGATGAATGGCTACACCTTC.

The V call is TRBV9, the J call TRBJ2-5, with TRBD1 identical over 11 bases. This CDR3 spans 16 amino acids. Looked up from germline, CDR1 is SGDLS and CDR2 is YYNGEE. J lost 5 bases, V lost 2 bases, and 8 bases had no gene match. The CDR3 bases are TGTGCCAGCAGCGTCTCCGGGACAGGGGGGAAGGAGACCCAGTACTTC. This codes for CASSVSGTGGKETQYF.

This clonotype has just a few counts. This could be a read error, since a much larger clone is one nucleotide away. The CDR3 sequence is CSASWDTDTQYF. CDR3 nucleotide sequence: TGCAGTGCTAGTTGGGACACAGATACGCAGTATTTT. The V and J genes are TRBV20-1 and TRBJ2-3; unclear D gene. CDR1 and CDR2 from the germline V gene are DFQATT and SNEGSKA (reference sequence). Trimming stripped 3 bases from V and 2 bases from J, with 6 bases between. There are 12 residues in the CDR3.

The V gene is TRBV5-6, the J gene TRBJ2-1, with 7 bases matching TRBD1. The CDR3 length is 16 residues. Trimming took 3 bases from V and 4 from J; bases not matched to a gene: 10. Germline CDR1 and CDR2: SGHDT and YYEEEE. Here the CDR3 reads CASSSDRENRYNEQFF. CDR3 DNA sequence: TGTGCCAGCAGCTCTGACAGGGAGAATAGGTACAATGAGCAGTTCTTC.